This T cell receptor beta chain appears in the sequencing data of a study of Graves' ophthalmopathy and Graves' hyperthyroidism. V lost 0 bases and J 10 bases, leaving 15 bases between the germline ends. The CDR3 length is 14 residues. CDR1 and CDR2 from the germline V gene are DFQATT and SNEGSKA (reference sequence). The table lists this clonotype with many counts. RNA transcripts provided the template for amplifying TCR beta CDR3 regions. HTBI primers were employed in first-round RT-PCR, then a second-round multiplex PCR followed. TCRdb re-called the multiplex PCR reads through MiXCR, storing one row per CDR3 protein. Here the sample spans 650,000 to 800,000 distinct CDR3 sequences, just over 40% being singletons. Pregnancy or lactation, uncontrolled infections and other autoimmune diseases were grounds for excluding patients. As the starting material, around 10 ml of fresh peripheral blood yielded the PBMCs.

The gene calls are TRBV20-1 and TRBJ1-4; possibly TRBD1 for D (5 bases). The source of this sequence is an adult man with Graves' ophthalmopathy. Sequences were obtained from peripheral blood. The CDR3 nucleotides read TGCAGTGCTAGAGATCGAGGGAGGGGCGGAAAACTGTTTTTT. It encodes CSARDRGRGGKLFF.